Detailed here is one TCR beta chain. The data belong to a study of patients and donors after allogeneic stem cell transplantation. There are 18 residues in the CDR3. V shed 5 bases and J shed 0 bases, with 20 bases lying between them. Germline CDR1 and CDR2: SGHVS and FQNEAQ. TCRdb used MiXCR to reprocess the RT-PCR reads, holding one entry per CDR3 protein. The sample carries approximately 200,000 distinct CDR3 sequences, about 37% recorded once. This receptor was obtained from a human donor who was either an allogeneic HSCT recipient or a stem cell or donor lymphocyte infusion donor (not recorded which). It is not recorded whose cells these are; they may come from a transplant donor. The chain employs TRBV7-8 and TRBJ2-1; D is ambiguous. Sequencing used blood, either unsorted or a sorted T cell fraction (not recorded which). The CDR3 protein is CASSRWAGRVSSYNEQFF. The CDR3 DNA reads as TGTGCCAGCAGCCGCTGGGCAGGCCGGGTCTCCTCCTACAATGAGCAGTTCTTC.